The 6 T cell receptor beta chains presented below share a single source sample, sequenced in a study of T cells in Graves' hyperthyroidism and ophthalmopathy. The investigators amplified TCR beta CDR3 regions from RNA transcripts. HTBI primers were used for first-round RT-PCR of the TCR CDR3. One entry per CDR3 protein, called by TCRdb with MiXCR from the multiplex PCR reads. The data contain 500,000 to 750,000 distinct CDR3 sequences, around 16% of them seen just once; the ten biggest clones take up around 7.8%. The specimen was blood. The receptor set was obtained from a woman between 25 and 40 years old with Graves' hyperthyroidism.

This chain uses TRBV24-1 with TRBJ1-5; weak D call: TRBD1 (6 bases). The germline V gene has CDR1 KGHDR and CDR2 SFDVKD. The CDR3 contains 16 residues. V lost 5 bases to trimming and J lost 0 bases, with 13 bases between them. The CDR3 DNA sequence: TGTGCCACCAGTGGTTTAGGGGGGAGTAGCAATCAGCCCCAGCATTTT. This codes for CATSGLGGSSNQPQHF.

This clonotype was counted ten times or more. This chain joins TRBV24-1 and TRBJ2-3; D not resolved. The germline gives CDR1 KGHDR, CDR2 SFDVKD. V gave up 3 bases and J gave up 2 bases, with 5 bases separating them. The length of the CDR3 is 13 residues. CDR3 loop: CATSDPNTDTQYF. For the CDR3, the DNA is TGTGCCACCAGTGATCCCAACACAGATACGCAGTATTTT.

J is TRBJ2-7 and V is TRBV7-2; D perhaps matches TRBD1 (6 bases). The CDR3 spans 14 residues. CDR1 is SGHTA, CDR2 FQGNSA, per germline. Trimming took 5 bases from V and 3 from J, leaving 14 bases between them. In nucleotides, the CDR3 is TGTGCCAGCAGCGTGGGGACAAGGAACTACGAGCAGTACTTC. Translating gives CASSVGTRNYEQYF.

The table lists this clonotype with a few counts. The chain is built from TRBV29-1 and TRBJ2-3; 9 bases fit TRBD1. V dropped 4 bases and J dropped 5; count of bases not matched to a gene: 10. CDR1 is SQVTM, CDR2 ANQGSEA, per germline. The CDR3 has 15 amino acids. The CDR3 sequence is CSVVIRDRDEDTQYF. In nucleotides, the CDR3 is TGCAGCGTTGTAATCCGGGACAGGGACGAAGATACGCAGTATTTT.

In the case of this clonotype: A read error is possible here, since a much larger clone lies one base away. CDR3 sequence reads: CSAQTGGRTSYQETQYF. CDR3 bases: TGCAGTGCCCAAACTGGCGGGAGGACCTCGTACCAAGAGACCCAGTACTTC. The rearrangement links TRBV20-1 to TRBJ2-5; 8 nucleotides line up with TRBD2. The CDR3 spans 17 residues. Looked up from germline, CDR1 is DFQATT and CDR2 is SNEGSKA (reference sequence). V trimming: 6 bases; J trimming: 0 bases; junction bases outside the gene matches: 15.

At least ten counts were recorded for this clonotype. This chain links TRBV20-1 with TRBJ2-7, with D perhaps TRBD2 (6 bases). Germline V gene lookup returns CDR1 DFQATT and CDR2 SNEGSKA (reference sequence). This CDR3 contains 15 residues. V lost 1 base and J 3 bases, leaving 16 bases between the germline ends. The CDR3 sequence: CSARVGTGVGYEQYF. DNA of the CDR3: TGCAGTGCTAGAGTGGGGACGGGAGTTGGCTACGAGCAGTACTTC.